A single sample gave rise to the 4 T cell receptor beta chains below, sequenced in a study of cytomegalovirus exposure and HLA in healthy donors. The PCR used 60 Vbeta and 13 Jbeta primers. Sequenced by immunoSEQ multiplex PCR; TCRdb stores in-frame clones only, minus some. The data show 130,000 or so clones, with roughly 77% seen just once and more than 2.5% held by the top ten. What was sequenced was PBMCs. These TCRs come from a man in his forties in good health and CMV-seronegative.

V usage is TRBV6-1 and J usage is TRBJ1-1; D call uncertain. Germline V CDR1 and CDR2: MNHNS, SASEGT. V was trimmed by 1 base and J by 1 base, leaving 25 bases between them. The CDR3 has 20 amino acids. DNA of the CDR3: TGTGCCAGCAGTGAAGTTGTGTATGTAGGGAGAGCGGTCAAGAACACTGAAGCTTTCTTT. Translation: CASSEVVYVGRAVKNTEAFF.

CDR3 nucleotides: TGCGCCAGCAGCGAACTCTTATCCGGGACAGGGCGGGGTGCTTTCTTT. It is translated as CASSELLSGTGRGAFF. The V call is TRBV5-1, the J call TRBJ1-1; 9 bases map to TRBD1. The CDR3 loop spans 16 amino acids. V lost 4 bases, J lost 11 bases, and 18 bases stayed unmatched. Germline lookup yields CDR1 SGHRS and CDR2 YFSETQ.

The chain couples TRBV29-1 to TRBJ1-2; perhaps TRBD1 as D (6 bases). Per the germline V gene, CDR1 is SQVTM and CDR2 is ANQGSEA. Trimming cost V 4 bases and J 4 bases, with 16 bases left between them. The CDR3 has 14 amino acids. CDR3 nucleotides: TGCAGCGTTGCAGTGAACAGGGCGCGCTATGGCTACACCTTC. Protein: CSVAVNRARYGYTF.

The V gene is TRBV11-2, the J gene TRBJ2-5, with 9 bases matching TRBD2. Germline values: CDR1 SGHAT, CDR2 FQNNGV. Losses at the gene ends were 1 base for V and 3 bases for J; bases not matched to a gene: 0. CDR3 length equals 14 residues. The CDR3 DNA sequence: TGTGCCAGCAGCTTAGGGACTAGCGAAGAGACCCAGTACTTC. Its protein product is CASSLGTSEETQYF.